This T cell receptor (beta chain) originates from a study of T-cell reconstitution after alpha-beta-depleted transplantation in children. Whole-study findings and limits: It was newly produced T cells that mostly accounted for T-cell counts and diversity one year after transplant. Diversity of TCRbeta at day 60 was high in some patients, arising from surviving recipient T cells and thymic progenitors.

In regard to this clonotype: No antigen is known for it. The final CDR3 position lacks the conserved phenylalanine or tryptophan, pointing to a likely read error.

Unique molecular identifiers featured in how the TCRbeta library was prepared. TCRdb reanalysed the PCR reads using MiXCR and keeps one entry per CDR3 protein. The table includes approximately 97,000 distinct CDR3 sequences, around 6% detected once. Trimming took off 6 bases at V and 0 bases at J, with 6 bases between the two ends. Germline loops: CDR1 LNHDA, CDR2 SQIVND (reference sequence). The CDR3 is made up of 12 amino acids. The V call is TRBV19, the J call TRBJ2-7, with D hard to call. Sample: PBMCs, mostly from graft donor cells, taken 60 days after TCRalphabeta/CD19-depleted stem cell transplant. This receptor was taken from a female patient between 2 and 15 years old who had a stem cell transplant for Fanconi anemia, so the T cells may come from the graft donor. In nucleotides, the CDR3 is TGTGCCAGTAGAGGCAGCTCCTACGAGCAGTACTCC. It translates to CASRGSSYEQYS.